This T cell receptor beta chain stems from a study of blood T cell repertoires in COVID-19. This clone was observed once. J gave up 7 bases and V 4 bases, and 7 bases lay outside the gene matches. The CDR3 has 14 residues. Germline lookup yields CDR1 SGHKS and CDR2 YYEKEE (reference sequence). Only in-frame clones appear in the TCRdb table, and some are missing; sequencing was by immunoSEQ multiplex PCR. The sample includes about 140,000 clones, approximately 86% of them seen just once. The chain couples TRBV5-5 to TRBJ2-4; 8 positions agree with TRBD1. The TCR sequence derives from a human donor in a cohort sampled during active COVID-19. Input material: peripheral blood. The CDR3 DNA follows: TGTGCCAGCAGCGACCCAGGGGGCCGGAACATTCAGTACTTC. This translates into CASSDPGGRNIQYF. The full variable domain, completed using reference TRBV5-5 and TRBJ2-4, is DAGVTQSPTHLIKTRGQQVTLRCSPISGHKSVSWYQQVLGQGPQFIFQYYEKEERGRGNFPDRFSARQFPNYSSELNVNALLLGDSALYLCASSDPGGRNIQYFGAGTRLSVL.